The 2 T cell receptor beta chains below were found in one sample sequenced in a study of PD-1 blockade in classical Hodgkin lymphoma. Each patient experienced a relapse that followed autologous stem cell transplantation, and brentuximab vedotin exposure varied. Repertoires were generated with immunoSEQ multiplex PCR, while TCRdb's copy carries only in-frame clones and drops some. The sample includes 70,000 to 80,000 clones, about 93% seen only once; the top ten take 6.5% to 8%. This sample comprised peripheral blood mononuclear cells (PBMCs), obtained at baseline. These TCRs come from a human donor with classical Hodgkin lymphoma.

This sequence joins TRBV4-2 and TRBJ2-5; possible D gene TRBD1, 6 bases. There are 15 residues in the CDR3. The germline CDR1 and CDR2 sequences are LGHNA and YNFKEQ. Trimming stripped 4 bases from V and 3 bases from J, with 15 bases between. The CDR3 region is CASSLPVAGEETQYF. CDR3 coding DNA: TGTGCCAGCAGCCTCCCCGTCGCAGGGGAAGAGACCCAGTACTTC.

V and J are TRBV9 and TRBJ2-5; 8 bases are a match to TRBD2. The ends lost 3 bases at V and 4 bases at J; junction bases unmatched: 11. Germline values: CDR1 SGDLS, CDR2 YYNGEE. The CDR3 is made up of 16 amino acids. The CDR3 region has the DNA TGTGCCAGCAGCGCAGTTTTAGCGGGAAAGGGAGAGACCCAGTACTTC. This encodes CASSAVLAGKGETQYF. The whole variable domain, filled in from reference TRBV9 and TRBJ2-5, reads DSGVTQTPKHLITATGQRVTLRCSPRSGDLSVYWYQQSLDQGLQFLIQYYNGEERAKGNILERFSAQQFPDLHSELNLSSLELGDSALYFCASSAVLAGKGETQYFGPGTRLLVL.